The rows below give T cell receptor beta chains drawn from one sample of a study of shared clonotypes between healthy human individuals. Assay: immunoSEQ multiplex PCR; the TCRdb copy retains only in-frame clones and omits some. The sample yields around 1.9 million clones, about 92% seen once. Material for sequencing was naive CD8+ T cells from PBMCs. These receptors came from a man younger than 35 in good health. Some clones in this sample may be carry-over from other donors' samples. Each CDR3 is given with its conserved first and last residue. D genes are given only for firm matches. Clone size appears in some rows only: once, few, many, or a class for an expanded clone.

DNA: TGTGCCAGCAGCTTATTTTCACGGGGGCTTAATGAAAAACTGTTTTTT
CDR3: CASSLFSRGLNEKLFF
J: TRBJ1-4
V: TRBV11-2
D: -
size: once

DNA: TGTGCCAGCAGCTTAGCCCTAGCGGTCACAGATACGCAGTATTTT
CDR3: CASSLALAVTDTQYF
J: TRBJ2-3
V: TRBV7-8
D: TRBD2
size: -

DNA: TGTGCCAGCAGTCCAGGTGTCTCCCTGAACACTGAAGCTTTCTTT
CDR3: CASSPGVSLNTEAFF
J: TRBJ1-1
V: TRBV27
D: -
size: -

DNA: TGTGCCAGCAGCTTATACAGGAGGAACACCGGGGAGCTGTTTTTT
CDR3: CASSLYRRNTGELFF
J: TRBJ2-2
V: TRBV7-6
D: -
size: -

DNA: TGTGCCAGCAGACGAAGAGGTAAGCCTAGGCAGTTCTTC
CDR3: CASRRRGKPRQFF
J: TRBJ2-1
V: TRBV7-8
D: -
size: -

DNA: TGCGCCAGCAGCCCGGGCCACGAGCAGTACTTC
CDR3: CASSPGHEQYF
J: TRBJ2-7
V: TRBV10-2
D: -
size: -

DNA: TGTGCCAGCAGTTCACCCCCAGGGGAGCGGTTGAGCGCCGGGGAGCTGTTTTTT
CDR3: CASSSPPGERLSAGELFF
J: TRBJ2-2
V: TRBV28
D: -
size: -

DNA: TGTGCCAGCAGTGGGACTAGCGGGAGCTATGTCTATGAGCAGTTCTTC
CDR3: CASSGTSGSYVYEQFF
J: TRBJ2-1
V: TRBV7-9
D: TRBD2
size: -

DNA: TGTGCCATCGCGACAACCCTGACCTACGAGCAGTACTTC
CDR3: CAIATTLTYEQYF
J: TRBJ2-7
V: TRBV10-3
D: -
size: -

DNA: TGTGCCAGTAGTCCCGAAGACCTCCAGGGGGCTCAGCCCCAGCATTTT
CDR3: CASSPEDLQGAQPQHF
J: TRBJ1-5
V: TRBV19
D: TRBD1
size: -

DNA: TGTGCCAGCAGTGAGGCTTTGGTTCAGCCCCAGCATTTT
CDR3: CASSEALVQPQHF
J: TRBJ1-5
V: TRBV6-1
D: -
size: few

DNA: TGTGCCAGCAGCTTAGCGGGAGGGACAGCGACCAATGAGCAGTTCTTC
CDR3: CASSLAGGTATNEQFF
J: TRBJ2-1
V: TRBV7-9
D: -
size: once

DNA: TGTGCCAGCACCGAGGGGAGAGGGATCTTCTACGAGCAGTACTTC
CDR3: CASTEGRGIFYEQYF
J: TRBJ2-7
V: TRBV5-6
D: -
size: -

DNA: TGTGCCAGCAGCTCCGGCCCGACCGGATTCTACGAGCAGTACTTC
CDR3: CASSSGPTGFYEQYF
J: TRBJ2-7
V: TRBV11-2
D: -
size: once

DNA: TGTGCCAGCAGTTTATGGGGACTAGCGGGAACCGATACGCAGTATTTT
CDR3: CASSLWGLAGTDTQYF
J: TRBJ2-3
V: TRBV27
D: TRBD2
size: -

DNA: TGTGCCAGCAGTGCTCGGCCGGGGCCCTACGAGCAGTACTTC
CDR3: CASSARPGPYEQYF
J: TRBJ2-7
V: TRBV6-1
D: -
size: -